This TCR beta chain was recovered during a study of CD8 T cells in ankylosing spondylitis. The study, taken as a whole, reports: Previous work reported some of these motif variants in the synovial fluid and blood of reactive arthritis. A motif of roughly eight highly homologous TCR beta variants was seen as apparently characteristic of ankylosing spondylitis blood. Matched synovial fluid from ankylosing spondylitis patients was reported to be enriched for disease-linked clones.

Trimming cost V 6 bases and J 4 bases, with 9 bases left between them. The CDR3 consists of 13 residues. Construction of TCR beta libraries was performed using quantitative 5'-RACE with molecular barcodes. TCRdb fed the 5' RACE reads into MiXCR, producing one record per CDR3 protein. This table has under 550,000 distinct CDR3 sequences, roughly a quarter appearing once. This clonotype was recorded at least ten times. Its antigen is not known. The clonotype comes from a male donor with ankylosing spondylitis. Sequenced material: blood, either unsorted or a sorted T cell fraction (not recorded which). This sequence joins TRBV12-3 or TRBV12-4 and TRBJ2-2; D possibly uses TRBD1 or TRBD2 (6 bases each). The CDR3 DNA reads as TGTGCCAGCAGGGAGGGGGGCACCGGGGAGCTGTTTTTT. Translated, it gives CASREGGTGELFF.